This entry lists 20 T cell receptor beta chains sequenced from one sample in a study of monozygotic twins with inflammatory bowel disease. TCRdb re-called the 5' RACE reads and catalogs CDR3 proteins one per entry, DNA excluded. This listing includes about 300,000 distinct CDR3 sequences. Sequences were obtained from blood. These receptors all stem from a human donor with ulcerative colitis or Crohn's disease, or a healthy co-twin of an affected twin (not recorded which).

The genes are TRBV11-2 and TRBJ1-2; the TCRdb D gene call, TRBD1, has no DNA to confirm it. The V gene's germline CDR1 is SGHAT and CDR2 FQNNGV. The CDR3 spans 13 residues. CDR3 sequence: CASSFRQGEGYTF.

The chain carries TRBV5-4 and TRBJ1-1; no DNA is available, so the TRBD1 call from TCRdb remains unchecked. CDR3 size: 14 residues. From germline, CDR1 is SGHNT and CDR2 YYREEE (reference sequence). This chain's CDR3 is CASSFLGAVTEAFF.

The chain combines TRBV20-1 with TRBJ1-5. This CDR3 has 12 residues. Germline assignment: CDR1 DFQATT and CDR2 SNEGSKA (reference sequence). CDR3 loop: CSARVNGVAQHF.

This chain uses TRBV11-1 with TRBJ2-7. The CDR3 has 14 residues. Germline CDR1 reads SGHAT; CDR2 reads FQDESV (reference sequence). This chain's CDR3 is CASSSPWAVYEQYF.

This chain uses TRBV20-1 with TRBJ2-2; TCRdb's assignment of TRBD1 cannot be checked, as there is no DNA. The length of the CDR3 is 14 residues. Germline V gene data show CDR1 as DFQATT and CDR2 as SNEGSKA (reference sequence). The CDR3 loop reads CSASGQDYTGELFF.

The chain employs TRBV12-3 or TRBV12-4 and TRBJ2-1; the D call from TCRdb, TRBD2, cannot be confirmed without DNA. The CDR3 has 13 residues. CDR3 sequence: CASSLLLAGKQFF.

The genes are TRBV3-1 and TRBJ2-2; TCRdb's assignment of TRBD1 cannot be checked, as there is no DNA. This CDR3 contains 16 residues. Germline V gene lookup returns CDR1 LGHDT and CDR2 YNNKEL (reference sequence). The CDR3 sequence is CASSQLGQGNTGELFF. The whole variable domain, remainder taken from reference TRBV3-1 and TRBJ2-2, is DTAVSQTPKYLVTQMGNDKSIKCEQNLGHDTMYWYKQDSKKFLKIMFSYNNKELIINETVPNRFSPKSPDKAHLNLHINSLELGDSAVYFCASSQLGQGNTGELFFGEGSRLTVL.

The rearrangement links TRBV5-1 to TRBJ2-2; TCRdb proposes TRBD1, but this gene call is untestable without DNA. The CDR3 length is 17 residues. Germline CDR1 is SGHRS and CDR2 is YFSETQ. The CDR3: CASSLVIRTENTGELFF.

The V call is TRBV27, the J call TRBJ1-6. Germline V gene data show CDR1 as MNHEY and CDR2 as SMNVEV (reference sequence). The CDR3 is 13 residues long. The CDR3 reads CASSPLSNSPLHF.

The V and J genes are TRBV7-3 and TRBJ2-3; TCRdb's D call of TRBD1 is untestable without DNA. Germline lookup yields CDR1 SGHTA and CDR2 FQGTGA. The length of the CDR3 is 16 residues. The CDR3 spells CASSSNPAGPTDTQYF.

The chain carries TRBV12-3 or TRBV12-4 and TRBJ1-5; with no DNA, the TCRdb D assignment of TRBD1 cannot be verified. The CDR3 loop spans 15 amino acids. The CDR3 region is CASRKASRANQPQHF.

The chain links TRBV6-1 to TRBJ2-3; lacking DNA, the TRBD1 call made by TCRdb goes unchecked. This CDR3 has 17 residues. The germline V gene encodes CDR1 MNHNS and CDR2 SASEGT. The CDR3 loop is CASSRTMGRRRVDTQYF.

The chain couples TRBV5-1 to TRBJ2-6. Germline CDR1 and CDR2: SGHRS and YFSETQ. The CDR3 extends over 14 amino acids. The CDR3 reads CASKEFPGANVLTF.

This chain links TRBV12-3 or TRBV12-4 with TRBJ1-1; TCRdb indicates TRBD1, and absent DNA this call remains unverified. The CDR3 is 14 residues long. The CDR3 loop reads CASTTWGGDTEAFF.

This sequence joins TRBV7-8 and TRBJ2-1. Germline CDR1 and CDR2: SGHVS and FQNEAQ. CDR3 length equals 14 residues. The chain's CDR3 is CASSKRRLIDEEFF.

The chain links TRBV12-3 or TRBV12-4 to TRBJ2-7; TCRdb calls TRBD1, which cannot be checked without DNA. The CDR3 has 15 amino acids. This chain's CDR3 is CASSRSTGGVYEQYF.

The rearrangement joins TRBV4-3 to TRBJ1-6. CDR1 and CDR2 (germline): LGHNA, YSLEER. The CDR3 is made up of 16 amino acids. This CDR3 reads CASSQENGLYNSPLHF.

This rearrangement joins TRBV7-2 to TRBJ2-5. CDR3 length: 15 residues. CDR1 is SGHTA and CDR2 is FQGNSA in the germline V gene. Here the CDR3 reads CASSFSWREQETQYF.

The rearrangement links TRBV7-2 to TRBJ2-5. The CDR3 is 15 amino acids. Germline assignment: CDR1 SGHTA and CDR2 FQGNSA. CDR3 protein: CASSLEDGRLETQYF.

This rearrangement joins TRBV13 to TRBJ2-7; checking the TCRdb D call of TRBD1 is not possible without DNA. CDR1 and CDR2 (germline): PRHDT, FYEKMQ (reference sequence). The CDR3 has 13 amino acids. CDR3 sequence reads: CASSLGGVGEQYF.